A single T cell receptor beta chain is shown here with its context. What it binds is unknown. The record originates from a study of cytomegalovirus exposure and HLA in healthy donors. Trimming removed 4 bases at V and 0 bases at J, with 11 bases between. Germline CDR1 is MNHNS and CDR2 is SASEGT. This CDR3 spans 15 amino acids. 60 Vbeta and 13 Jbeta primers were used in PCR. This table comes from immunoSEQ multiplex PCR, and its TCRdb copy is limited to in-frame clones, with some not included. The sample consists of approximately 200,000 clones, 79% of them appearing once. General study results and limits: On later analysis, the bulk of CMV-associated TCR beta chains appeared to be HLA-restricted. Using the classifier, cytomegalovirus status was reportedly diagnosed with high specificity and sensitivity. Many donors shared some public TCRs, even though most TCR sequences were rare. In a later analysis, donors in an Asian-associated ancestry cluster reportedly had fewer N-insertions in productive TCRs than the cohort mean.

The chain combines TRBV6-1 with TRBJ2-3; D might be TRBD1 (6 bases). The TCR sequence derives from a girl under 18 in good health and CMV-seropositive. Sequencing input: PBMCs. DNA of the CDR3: TGTGCCAGCAGTGGACGACAGGAGAGCACAGATACGCAGTATTTT. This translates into CASSGRQESTDTQYF.